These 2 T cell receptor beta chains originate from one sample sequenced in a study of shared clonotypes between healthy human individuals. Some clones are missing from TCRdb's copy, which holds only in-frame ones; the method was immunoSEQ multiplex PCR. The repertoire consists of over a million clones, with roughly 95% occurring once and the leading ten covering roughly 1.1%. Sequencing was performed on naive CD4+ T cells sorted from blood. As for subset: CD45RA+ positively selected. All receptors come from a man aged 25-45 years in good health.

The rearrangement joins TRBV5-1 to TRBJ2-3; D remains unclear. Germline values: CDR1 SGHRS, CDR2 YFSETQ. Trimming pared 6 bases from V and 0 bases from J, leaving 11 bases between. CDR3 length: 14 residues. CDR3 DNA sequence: TGCGCCAGCACCCTCTCATCAAGCACAGATACGCAGTATTTT. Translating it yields CASTLSSSTDTQYF.

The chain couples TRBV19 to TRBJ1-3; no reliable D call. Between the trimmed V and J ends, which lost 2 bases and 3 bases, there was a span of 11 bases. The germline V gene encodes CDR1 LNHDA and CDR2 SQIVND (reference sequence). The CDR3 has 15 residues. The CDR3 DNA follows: TGTGCCAGTAGTATACTTTATCAAGTTGGAAACACCATATATTTT. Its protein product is CASSILYQVGNTIYF.